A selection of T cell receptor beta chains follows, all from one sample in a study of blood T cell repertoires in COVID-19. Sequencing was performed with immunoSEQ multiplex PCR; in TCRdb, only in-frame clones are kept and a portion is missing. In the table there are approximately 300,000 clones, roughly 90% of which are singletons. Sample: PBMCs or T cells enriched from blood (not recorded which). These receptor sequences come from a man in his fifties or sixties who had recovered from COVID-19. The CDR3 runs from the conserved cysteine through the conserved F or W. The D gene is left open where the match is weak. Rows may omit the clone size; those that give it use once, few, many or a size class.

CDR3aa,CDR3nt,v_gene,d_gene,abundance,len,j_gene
CASSYSTNEQFF,TGTGCCAGCAGTTACTCGACTAATGAGCAGTTCTTC,TRBV6-5,NA,NA,12,TRBJ2-1
CASSYRGNTEAFF,TGTGCCAGCAGCTACAGGGGGAACACTGAAGCTTTCTTT,TRBV6-5,TRBD1,once,13,TRBJ1-1
CASSLLADAYNEQFF,TGTGCCAGCAGCCTCCTAGCGGACGCCTACAATGAGCAGTTCTTC,TRBV14,TRBD2,NA,15,TRBJ2-1
CASSRGLAGGGETQYF,TGTGCCAGTAGTCGAGGACTAGCGGGAGGTGGAGAGACCCAGTACTTC,TRBV19,TRBD2,NA,16,TRBJ2-5
CASSSAGGTNTEAFF,TGTGCCAGCAGCTCCGCGGGGGGTACGAACACTGAAGCTTTCTTT,TRBV7-9,NA,NA,15,TRBJ1-1
CASTTGVYEQYF,TGTGCCAGTACGACAGGGGTCTACGAGCAGTACTTC,TRBV28,TRBD1,NA,12,TRBJ2-7
CASRSQQDRTDTQYF,TGTGCCAGCAGATCCCAACAGGACCGCACAGATACGCAGTATTTT,TRBV6-6,NA,NA,15,TRBJ2-3
CASSYRRREGGDTQYF,TGTGCCAGCAGTTACCGCCGGCGGGAGGGTGGAGATACGCAGTATTTT,TRBV6-5,TRBD2,NA,16,TRBJ2-3
CASSFQGVESTDTQYF,TGCGCCAGCAGCTTCCAGGGGGTAGAGAGCACAGATACGCAGTATTTT,TRBV5-1,TRBD1,once,16,TRBJ2-3
CASRLAGGYNEQFF,TGTGCCAGTAGACTAGCGGGAGGTTACAATGAGCAGTTCTTC,TRBV19,TRBD2,NA,14,TRBJ2-1
CASSTGGSSHSPLHF,TGTGCCAGCAGCACCGGAGGCTCGTCTCATTCACCCCTCCACTTT,TRBV5-4,NA,NA,15,TRBJ1-6
CASSTRTGDSPLHF,TGTGCCAGCAGTACGCGGACAGGTGACTCACCCCTCCACTTT,TRBV27,TRBD1,NA,14,TRBJ1-6
CSVALSEVPYEQYF,TGCAGCGTTGCGCTCTCAGAGGTTCCCTACGAGCAGTACTTC,TRBV29-1,NA,NA,14,TRBJ2-7
CASSLGLAALTETQYF,TGCGCCAGCAGCTTGGGACTAGCGGCCCTAACGGAGACCCAGTACTTC,TRBV5-1,TRBD2,NA,16,TRBJ2-5
CASSLGRGPSTDTQYF,TGCGCCAGCAGCTTGGGCAGGGGGCCTAGCACAGATACGCAGTATTTT,TRBV5-1,TRBD1,once,16,TRBJ2-3
CSVETPQETQYF,TGCAGCGTTGAAACACCGCAAGAGACCCAGTACTTC,TRBV29-1,NA,NA,12,TRBJ2-5
CASSYSRTGANYGYTF,TGTGCCAGCAGTTACTCCCGGACAGGGGCAAACTATGGCTACACCTTC,TRBV6-5,TRBD1,NA,16,TRBJ1-2
CASSKDWATDTQYF,TGTGCCAGCAGCAAAGATTGGGCCACAGATACGCAGTATTTT,TRBV7-6,NA,NA,14,TRBJ2-3
CAIREQGTSYEQYF,TGTGCCATCAGGGAACAGGGGACCTCCTACGAGCAGTACTTC,TRBV10-3,TRBD1,NA,14,TRBJ2-7
CASRLTGDSPLHF,TGTGCCAGCAGGCTGACAGGGGACTCACCCCTCCACTTT,TRBV6-4,TRBD1,NA,13,TRBJ1-6
CASSPRTGHYGYTF,TGTGCCAGCAGCCCCCGGACTGGTCACTATGGCTACACCTTC,TRBV7-2,NA,NA,14,TRBJ1-2
CASSAKGIAGGIPYEQYF,TGTGCCAGCAGCGCGAAGGGCATAGCGGGAGGTATTCCCTACGAGCAGTACTTC,TRBV7-8,TRBD2,NA,18,TRBJ2-7